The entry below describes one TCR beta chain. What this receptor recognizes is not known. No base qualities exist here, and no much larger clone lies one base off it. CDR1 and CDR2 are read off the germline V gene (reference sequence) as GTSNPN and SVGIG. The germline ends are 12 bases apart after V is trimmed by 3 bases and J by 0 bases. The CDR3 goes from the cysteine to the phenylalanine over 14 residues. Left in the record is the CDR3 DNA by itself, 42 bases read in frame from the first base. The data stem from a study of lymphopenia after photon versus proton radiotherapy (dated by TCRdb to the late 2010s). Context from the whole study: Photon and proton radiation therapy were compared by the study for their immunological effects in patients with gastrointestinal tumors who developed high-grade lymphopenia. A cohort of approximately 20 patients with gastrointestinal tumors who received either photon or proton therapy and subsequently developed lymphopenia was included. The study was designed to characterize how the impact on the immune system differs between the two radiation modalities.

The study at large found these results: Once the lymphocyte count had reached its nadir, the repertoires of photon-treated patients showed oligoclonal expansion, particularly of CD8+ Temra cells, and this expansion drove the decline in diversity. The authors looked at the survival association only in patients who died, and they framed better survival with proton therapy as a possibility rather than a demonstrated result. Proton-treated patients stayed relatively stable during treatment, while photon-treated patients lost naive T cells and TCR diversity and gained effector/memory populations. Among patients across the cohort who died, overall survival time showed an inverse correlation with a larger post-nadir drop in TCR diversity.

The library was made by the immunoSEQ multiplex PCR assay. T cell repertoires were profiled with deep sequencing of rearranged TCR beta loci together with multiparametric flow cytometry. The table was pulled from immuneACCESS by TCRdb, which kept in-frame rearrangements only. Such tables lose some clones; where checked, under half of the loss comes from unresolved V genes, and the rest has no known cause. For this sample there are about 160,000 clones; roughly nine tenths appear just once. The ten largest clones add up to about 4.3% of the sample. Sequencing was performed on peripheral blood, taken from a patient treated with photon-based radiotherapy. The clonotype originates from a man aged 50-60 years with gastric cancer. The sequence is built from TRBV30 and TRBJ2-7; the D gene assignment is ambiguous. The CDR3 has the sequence CAWRRTASSYEQYF. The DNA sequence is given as TGTGCCTGGAGGAGGACCGCCAGCTCCTACGAGCAGTACTTC.